These T cell receptor beta chains were read from a single sample in a study of shared clonotypes between healthy human individuals. Using immunoSEQ multiplex PCR, the repertoire was profiled, and TCRdb retains in-frame clones only, with some absent. This table holds hundreds of thousands of clones, around 72% found once. The sequenced material came from memory CD4+ T cells sorted from blood. The source of these receptors is a woman in her thirties in good health. Each CDR3 is given with its conserved first and last residue. The D gene is left open where the match is weak. Clone sizes are given selectively: once, few, many, or a class where the clone is expanded.

j_call: TRBJ2-3
v_call: TRBV18
clone_size: .
d_call: .
cdr3_nt: TGTGCCAGCTCGCCCAACAGGGGCGTGGGGGACTACTCCACAGATACGCAGTATTTT
cdr3_aa: CASSPNRGVGDYSTDTQYF

j_call: TRBJ1-1
v_call: TRBV7-3
clone_size: once
d_call: .
cdr3_nt: TGTGCCAGCAGCCCCGGACAGACGAACACTGAAGCTTTCTTT
cdr3_aa: CASSPGQTNTEAFF

j_call: TRBJ2-5
v_call: TRBV9
clone_size: .
d_call: .
cdr3_nt: TGTGCCAGCAGCGTGGTCGGGGGCGCAGAGACCCAGTACTTC
cdr3_aa: CASSVVGGAETQYF

j_call: TRBJ1-2
v_call: TRBV7-2
clone_size: few
d_call: TRBD1
cdr3_nt: TGTGCCAGCAGCCACGGCAGGGGGCTTGGCTACACCTTC
cdr3_aa: CASSHGRGLGYTF

j_call: TRBJ2-5
v_call: TRBV19
clone_size: .
d_call: TRBD2
cdr3_nt: TGTGCCAGTAGTCTTAATCCGGGACTAGCGGGGACGCGAGAGACCCAGTACTTC
cdr3_aa: CASSLNPGLAGTRETQYF

j_call: TRBJ2-1
v_call: TRBV7-3
clone_size: once
d_call: TRBD2
cdr3_nt: TGTGCCAGCAGAAACCCCGGGACTAGCTACAATGAGCAGTTCTTC
cdr3_aa: CASRNPGTSYNEQFF

j_call: TRBJ2-7
v_call: TRBV11-3
clone_size: .
d_call: .
cdr3_nt: TGTGCCAGCAGCCCATCAGGAAACGAGCAGTACTTC
cdr3_aa: CASSPSGNEQYF

j_call: TRBJ2-3
v_call: TRBV25-1
clone_size: .
d_call: .
cdr3_nt: TGTGCCAGCAGTGAACCCGACACAGATACGCAGTATTTT
cdr3_aa: CASSEPDTDTQYF

j_call: TRBJ1-1
v_call: TRBV18
clone_size: .
d_call: TRBD1
cdr3_nt: TGTGCCAGCAAGCCGGGACAGAGTGCGAACACTGAAGCTTTCTTT
cdr3_aa: CASKPGQSANTEAFF

j_call: TRBJ1-5
v_call: TRBV10-1
clone_size: once
d_call: .
cdr3_nt: TGCGCCAATATCTCCACCCCCAATCAGCCCCAGCATTTT
cdr3_aa: CANISTPNQPQHF

j_call: TRBJ2-4
v_call: TRBV19
clone_size: few
d_call: TRBD1
cdr3_nt: TGTGCCAGTAGTATACTCCTGGGACAGGGACTGCAAAACATTCAGTACTTC
cdr3_aa: CASSILLGQGLQNIQYF

j_call: TRBJ2-7
v_call: TRBV18
clone_size: many
d_call: .
cdr3_nt: TGTGCCAGCTCGCAAGACGGAAGCTCCTACGAGCAGTACTTC
cdr3_aa: CASSQDGSSYEQYF

j_call: TRBJ1-1
v_call: TRBV4-1
clone_size: .
d_call: TRBD1
cdr3_nt: TGCGCCAGCAGCCAAGACAGGGGGCAAACCTTAACTGAAGCTTTCTTT
cdr3_aa: CASSQDRGQTLTEAFF

j_call: TRBJ2-1
v_call: TRBV19
clone_size: .
d_call: TRBD2
cdr3_nt: TGTGCCAGTACTCCGGGACTAGCGGGAGGGCCCTGGGAGCAGTTCTTC
cdr3_aa: CASTPGLAGGPWEQFF

j_call: TRBJ2-3
v_call: TRBV15
clone_size: .
d_call: TRBD2
cdr3_nt: TGTGCCACCAGCAGAGATATCTGGGAGGGGGATACGCAGTATTTT
cdr3_aa: CATSRDIWEGDTQYF

j_call: TRBJ1-1
v_call: TRBV27
clone_size: once
d_call: .
cdr3_nt: TGTGCCAGCAGTTTTGGAGGGTATAACACTGAAGCTTTCTTT
cdr3_aa: CASSFGGYNTEAFF

j_call: TRBJ1-6
v_call: TRBV5-6
clone_size: .
d_call: TRBD1
cdr3_nt: TGTGCCAGCAGTTCGACAGGGAGTCCTAATTCACCCCTCCACTTT
cdr3_aa: CASSSTGSPNSPLHF